This T cell receptor (beta chain) comes out of a study of blood T cell repertoires in COVID-19. Study-wide background: Italy, Spain and the United States were the sources of the convalescent and acute COVID-19 samples.

This clone showed up many times. CDR1 MNHEY and CDR2 SVGEGT come from the germline V gene. Germline trimming cut 0 bases from V and 0 bases from J; bases unmatched to any gene: 12. CDR3 size: 20 residues. In the original workflow: Amplification of reference gene primers provided the estimated nucleated cell counts. Data came from immunoSEQ multiplex PCR; TCRdb stores just in-frame clones and leaves some out. The V and J calls and the clone size are those of that table, but D and trimming were determined from the DNA. This table holds around 80,000 clones, over 60% found once. The rearrangement uses TRBV6-2 or TRBV6-3 and TRBJ1-5; 9 bases are shared with TRBD1. The source is a woman older than 75 with active or convalescent COVID-19. Sequencing was done on a sample of peripheral blood. In DNA form, the CDR3 reads TGTGCCAGCAGTTACTCCCGGACAGGGGTGGATGTCTATAGCAATCAGCCCCAGCATTTT. Amino acids: CASSYSRTGVDVYSNQPQHF.